This section outlines one T cell receptor (beta chain) sequence together with its context. This sample also contains other DNA sequences that code for the same CDR3. This entry comes from a study of blood T cell repertoires in COVID-19. On the study more broadly: Acute-phase and convalescent COVID-19 samples originated in the United States, Italy and Spain. PBMCs, B-cell-depleted T cells, or T cells provided the cDNA or gDNA that made up the material.

V shed 1 base and J shed 1 base, with 7 bases lying between them. This CDR3 is 14 amino acids long. Germline V gives CDR1 SGHTA, CDR2 FQGNSA. Per the study methods: For nucleated cells, counts were estimated from reference gene primer amplification. Data came from immunoSEQ multiplex PCR; TCRdb stores just in-frame clones and leaves some out. V and J calls and clone size are copied from that table; D and trimming were computed from the DNA. The table includes more than 300,000 clones, 90% detected once. V usage is TRBV7-2 and J usage is TRBJ1-1; the D is unclear. This clonotype was obtained from a woman aged 40 to 50 with COVID-19, enrolled during active disease. The sequenced material came from peripheral blood. The CDR3 DNA reads as TGTGCCAGCAGCTTAGGACAAGCGAACACTGAAGCTTTCTTT. Encoded protein: CASSLGQANTEAFF.